This T cell receptor beta chain is from a study of glioma-infiltrating T cells. Notes on the study in general: Tissue-blood divergence was below expectation in non-neoplastic patients, above in gliomas. Very few CDR3 sequences were shared between tissue and blood.

The CDR3 contains 13 residues. CDR1 and CDR2 (germline): SNHLY, FYNNEI. V lost 10 bases and J lost 1, with 14 bases in between. Worth noting for this clonotype: The antigen is not known.

TCR alpha and beta CDR3 regions were amplified from RNA using iRepertoire nested multiplex PCR. Input was about 85-450 ng of tissue mRNA or PBMC total RNA. TCRdb redid the calling of the multiplex PCR reads with MiXCR, one entry per CDR3 protein. This table has 85,000 to 110,000 distinct CDR3 sequences, about 28% appearing once. The genes are TRBV2 and TRBJ2-7, with a weak D call TRBD1 (5 bases). The TCR comes from a human donor with low-grade glioma or glioblastoma, undergoing nonglioma brain surgery, or in good health (not recorded which). The sample taken for sequencing was glioma tissue, nonneoplastic brain tissue, or PBMCs (not recorded which). The CDR3 is CATSSTVSYEQYF. CDR3 nucleotide sequence: TGTGCCACCTCGTCGACAGTTTCCTACGAGCAGTACTTC.